This T cell receptor beta chain was recovered during a study of identical twins. Points from the study as a whole: Twin pairs' shared out-of-frame alpha sequences were enriched in low generation probability.

With respect to this clonotype: Its antigen remains unidentified.

Germline loops: CDR1 SNHLY, CDR2 FYNNEI. The CDR3 extends over 15 amino acids. The germline V and J ends were trimmed by 7 bases and 0 bases, with 12 bases remaining between them. TCRdb re-derived calls from the 5' RACE reads in MiXCR, one entry per CDR3 protein. There are approximately 230,000 distinct CDR3 sequences in the sample; around an eighth occur only once, and 7% to 9.5% lies in the top ten. This clonotype originated in a woman aged 18-29 years in good health. V gene TRBV2 combines with J gene TRBJ2-2; D is ambiguous. What was sequenced was memory (CD45RO+) T cells sorted from blood. CDR3 DNA: TGTGCCAGCAAAACCACCGATTCGAACACCGGGGAGCTGTTTTTT. The encoded protein is CASKTTDSNTGELFF. The full variable domain, its missing parts supplied by reference TRBV2 and TRBJ2-2, is EPEVTQTPSHQVTQMGQEVILRCVPISNHLYFYWYRQILGQKVEFLVSFYNNEISEKSEIFDDQFSVERPDGSNFTLKIRSTKLEDSAMYFCASKTTDSNTGELFFGEGSRLTVL.